This T cell receptor beta chain is from a study of cytomegalovirus exposure and HLA in healthy donors. The V segment lost 3 bases and the J segment 11 bases; nucleotides outside the gene matches: 10. CDR3 length: 16 residues. CDR1 and CDR2 from the germline V gene are SGDLS and YYNGEE. The study ran its PCR with 60 Vbeta and 13 Jbeta primers. The method was immunoSEQ multiplex PCR; TCRdb's version includes in-frame clones alone and lacks a portion of them. The sample comprises roughly 120,000 clones, under 70% of which are singletons, and roughly 8.3% rests with the top ten. This TCR was recovered from a man in his late teens or twenties in good health and CMV-seropositive. The chain has TRBV9 and TRBJ2-3; 15 positions agree with TRBD2. The sequenced material came from PBMCs. CDR3 nucleotide sequence: TGTGCCAGCAGCGGAGAGAGGGGACTAGCGGGGGGCCGGCAGTATTTT. Translated: CASSGERGLAGGRQYF. The complete variable domain, with remaining parts taken from reference TRBV9 and TRBJ2-3, reads DSGVTQTPKHLITATGQRVTLRCSPRSGDLSVYWYQQSLDQGLQFLIQYYNGEERAKGNILERFSAQQFPDLHSELNLSSLELGDSALYFCASSGERGLAGGRQYFGPGTRLTVL.